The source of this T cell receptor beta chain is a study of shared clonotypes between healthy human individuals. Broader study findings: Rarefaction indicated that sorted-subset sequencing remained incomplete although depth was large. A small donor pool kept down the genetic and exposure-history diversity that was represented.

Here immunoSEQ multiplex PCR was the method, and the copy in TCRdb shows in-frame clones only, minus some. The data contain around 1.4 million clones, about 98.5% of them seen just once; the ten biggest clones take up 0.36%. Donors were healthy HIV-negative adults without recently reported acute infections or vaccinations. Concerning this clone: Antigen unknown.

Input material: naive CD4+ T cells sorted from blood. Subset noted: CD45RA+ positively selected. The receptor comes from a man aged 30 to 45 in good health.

The CDR3 here is CASSGLAGRNEQFF. CDR3 nucleotide sequence: TGTGCCAGCAGCGGGTTAGCGGGAAGGAATGAGCAGTTCTTC. This chain links TRBV11-2 with TRBJ2-1, with 8 bases aligning to TRBD2. V shed 5 bases and J 7 bases; nucleotides not matched to a gene: 7. The CDR3 runs to 14 residues. In germline, CDR1 is SGHAT, CDR2 FQNNGV.